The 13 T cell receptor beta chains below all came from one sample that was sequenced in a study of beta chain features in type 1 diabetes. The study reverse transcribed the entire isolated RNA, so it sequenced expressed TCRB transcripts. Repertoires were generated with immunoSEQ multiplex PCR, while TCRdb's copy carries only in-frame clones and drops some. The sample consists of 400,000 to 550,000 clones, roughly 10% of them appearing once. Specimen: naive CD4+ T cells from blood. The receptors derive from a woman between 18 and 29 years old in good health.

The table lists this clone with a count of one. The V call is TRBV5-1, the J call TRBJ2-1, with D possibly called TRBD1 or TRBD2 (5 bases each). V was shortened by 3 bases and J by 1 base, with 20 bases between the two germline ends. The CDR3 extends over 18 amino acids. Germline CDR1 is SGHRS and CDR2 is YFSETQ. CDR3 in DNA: TGCGCCAGCAGCTCGGGGCAACGGCAGGCCTCATCCTACAATGAGCAGTTCTTC. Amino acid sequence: CASSSGQRQASSYNEQFF.

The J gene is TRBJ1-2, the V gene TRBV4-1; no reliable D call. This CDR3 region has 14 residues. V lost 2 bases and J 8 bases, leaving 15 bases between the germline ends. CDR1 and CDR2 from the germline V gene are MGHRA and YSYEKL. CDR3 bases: TGCGCCAGCAGCCAACCCCTCCTTTTCCGGGGCTACACCTTC. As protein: CASSQPLLFRGYTF.

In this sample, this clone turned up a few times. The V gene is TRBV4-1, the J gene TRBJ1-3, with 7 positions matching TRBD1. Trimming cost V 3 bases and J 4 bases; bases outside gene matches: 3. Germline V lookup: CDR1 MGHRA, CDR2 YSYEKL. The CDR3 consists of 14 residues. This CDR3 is CASSQPGQGNTIYF. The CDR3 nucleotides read TGCGCCAGCAGCCAGCCGGGACAGGGAAACACCATATATTTT.

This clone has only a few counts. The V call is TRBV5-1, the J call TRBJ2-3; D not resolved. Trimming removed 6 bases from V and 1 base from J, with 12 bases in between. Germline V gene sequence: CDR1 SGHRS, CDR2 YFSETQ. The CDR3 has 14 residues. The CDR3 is CASKPSEGTDTQYF. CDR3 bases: TGCGCCAGCAAACCTTCGGAAGGCACAGATACGCAGTATTTT.

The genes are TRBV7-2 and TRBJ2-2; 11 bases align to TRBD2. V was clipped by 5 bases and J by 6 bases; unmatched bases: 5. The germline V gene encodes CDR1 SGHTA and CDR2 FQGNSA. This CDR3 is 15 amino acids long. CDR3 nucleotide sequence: TGTGCCAGCAGCCCACTAGCGGGGGTCTCCGGGGAGCTGTTTTTT. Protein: CASSPLAGVSGELFF. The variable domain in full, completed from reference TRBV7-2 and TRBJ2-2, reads GAGVSQSPSNKVTEKGKDVELRCDPISGHTALYWYRQSLGQGLEFLIYFQGNSAPDKSGLPSDRFSAERTGGSVSTLTIQRTQQEDSAVYLCASSPLAGVSGELFFGEGSRLTVL.

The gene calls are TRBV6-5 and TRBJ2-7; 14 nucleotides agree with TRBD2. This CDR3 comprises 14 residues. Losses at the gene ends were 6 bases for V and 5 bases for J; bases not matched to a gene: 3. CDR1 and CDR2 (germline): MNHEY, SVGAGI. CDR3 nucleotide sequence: TGTGCCAGCAGCGGGACTAGCGGGAGACACGAGCAGTACTTC. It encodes CASSGTSGRHEQYF.

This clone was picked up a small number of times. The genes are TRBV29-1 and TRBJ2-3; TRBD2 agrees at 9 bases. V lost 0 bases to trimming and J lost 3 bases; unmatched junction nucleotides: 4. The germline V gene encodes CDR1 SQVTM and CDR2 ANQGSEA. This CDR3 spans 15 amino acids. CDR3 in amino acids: CSVEEASGITDTQYF. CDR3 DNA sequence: TGCAGCGTTGAAGAGGCTAGCGGGATAACAGATACGCAGTATTTT.

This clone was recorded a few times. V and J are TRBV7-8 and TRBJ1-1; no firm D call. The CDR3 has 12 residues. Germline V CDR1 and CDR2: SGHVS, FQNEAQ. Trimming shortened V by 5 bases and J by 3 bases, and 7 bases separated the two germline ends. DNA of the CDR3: TGTGCCAGCAGCCAGGTGGACACTGAAGCTTTCTTT. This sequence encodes CASSQVDTEAFF.

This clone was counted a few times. CDR3 nucleotides: TGTGCCAGCAGCACCGGGACTAGCGGGACCAATGAGCAGTTCTTC. Translation gives CASSTGTSGTNEQFF. The rearrangement joins TRBV7-2 to TRBJ2-1; 13 bases fit TRBD2. The CDR3 spans 15 residues. CDR1 is SGHTA, CDR2 FQGNSA, per germline. Trimming cost V 5 bases and J 6 bases; bases outside gene matches: 4.

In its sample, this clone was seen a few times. The CDR3 protein is CASSQDGTGEETQYF. As DNA, the CDR3 is TGCGCCAGCAGCCAAGATGGTACGGGGGAGGAGACCCAGTACTTC. This chain joins TRBV4-1 and TRBJ2-5, with D tentatively TRBD2 (6 bases). The CDR3 loop spans 15 amino acids. Germline V gene data show CDR1 as MGHRA and CDR2 as YSYEKL. Trimming took off 0 bases at V and 5 bases at J, with 13 bases between the two ends.

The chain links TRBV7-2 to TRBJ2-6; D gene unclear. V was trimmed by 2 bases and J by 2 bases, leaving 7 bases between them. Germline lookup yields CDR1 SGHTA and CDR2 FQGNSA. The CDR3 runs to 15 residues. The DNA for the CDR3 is TGTGCCAGCAGCTTATCAACGCCTGGGGCCAACGTCCTGACTTTC. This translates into CASSLSTPGANVLTF.

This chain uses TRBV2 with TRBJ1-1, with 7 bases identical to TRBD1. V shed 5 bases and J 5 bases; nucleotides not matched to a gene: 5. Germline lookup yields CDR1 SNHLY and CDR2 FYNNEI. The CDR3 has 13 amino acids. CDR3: CASSNTGDTEAFF. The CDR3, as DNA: TGTGCCAGCAGTAATACAGGGGATACTGAAGCTTTCTTT.

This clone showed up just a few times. The CDR3 region is CASSLEVAGGPWFF. For the CDR3, the DNA is TGTGCCAGCAGCTTAGAGGTAGCGGGAGGGCCATGGTTCTTC. The V and J genes are TRBV7-3 and TRBJ2-1; the match to TRBD2 covers 11 bases. The length of the CDR3 is 14 residues. The germline V gene has CDR1 SGHTA and CDR2 FQGTGA. V lost 2 bases to trimming and J lost 15 bases; unmatched junction nucleotides: 9.